This T cell receptor beta chain was identified during a study of shared clonotypes between healthy human individuals. Study results and caveats: All-four-donor shared clonotypes had higher generation probabilities than non-shared clonotypes did. Generally, estimated richness proved larger in naive subsets than it did in memory subsets. How much donors shared clonotypes was expected to be affected by sequencing depth.

Comment on this clone: As yet, its antigen is unknown.

Per germline, CDR1 LNHNV and CDR2 YYDKDF (reference sequence). The CDR3 runs to 14 residues. Trimming shortened V by 0 bases and J by 4 bases, and 9 bases separated the two germline ends. The donors were all Caucasian adults (living in Nashville, Tennessee). Profiled with immunoSEQ multiplex PCR; TCRdb holds only in-frame clones, not every one. Counted here are approximately 1.5 million clones, 98% occurring once; the ten biggest clones make up approximately 0.4%. The clonotype comes from a man in his thirties or forties in good health. The J gene is TRBJ1-2, the V gene TRBV15, with no clear D. The sequencing input was naive CD4+ T cells sorted from blood. Subset specified: CD45RA+ positively selected. CDR3 residues: CATSRDFGFYGYTF. The DNA for the CDR3 is TGTGCCACCAGCAGAGATTTCGGGTTCTATGGCTACACCTTC.